Listed below are T cell receptor beta chains from one sample, sequenced in a study of T cell changes during pregnancy in multiple sclerosis. Assay used: immunoSEQ multiplex PCR; TCRdb lists only in-frame clones, some missing. Of tens of thousands of clones detected, around 89% appear once; the ten largest clones hold 0.55% to 0.6%. Sequencing used CD4+ T cells from peripheral blood mononuclear cells, obtained in the first trimester of pregnancy. The receptors were gathered from a female donor with multiple sclerosis, enrolled in a pregnancy study. The CDR3 runs from the conserved cysteine through the conserved F or W. The D gene is left open where the match is weak. For some rows the clone size is stated as once, few or many, or as a class when expanded; others skip it.

clone_size	j_call	v_call	d_call	cdr3_nt	cdr3_aa
.	TRBJ1-1	TRBV5-6	TRBD1	TGTGCCAGCAGCCGCAGGGGGCGCACTGAAGCTTTCTTT	CASSRRGRTEAFF
.	TRBJ2-7	TRBV19	TRBD1	TGTGCCAGTAGTACGGACAGGACCTCCTACGAGCAGTACTTC	CASSTDRTSYEQYF
.	TRBJ1-1	TRBV28	TRBD1	TGTGCCAGCTCAAACCCCTCCGGACAGGGGGTGTGGAACACTGAAGCTTTCTTT	CASSNPSGQGVWNTEAFF
once	TRBJ2-7	TRBV1	.	TGCACCACTACCCTAGCGGGCATTTCCTACGAGCAGTACTTC	CTTTLAGISYEQYF
.	TRBJ2-1	TRBV11-2	.	TGTGCCAGCAGCCTAAATACCTACAATGAGCAGTTCTTC	CASSLNTYNEQFF
.	TRBJ2-1	TRBV12-5	TRBD1	TGTGCTAGTGCCCTCGGGGACAGCTACAATGAGCAGTTCTTC	CASALGDSYNEQFF
.	TRBJ1-5	TRBV6-5	.	TGTGCCAGCAGAACGACAGTCAATCAGCCCCAGCATTTT	CASRTTVNQPQHF
.	TRBJ1-5	TRBV6-6	.	TGTGCCAGCAGTCTGGGGGGAGCCCATCAGCCCCAGCATTTT	CASSLGGAHQPQHF
.	TRBJ2-1	TRBV5-4	.	TGTGCCAGCAGCTTTCTGAATGAGCAGTTCTTC	CASSFLNEQFF
.	TRBJ2-3	TRBV30	.	TGTGCCTGGAGAGACAGGACCAGCACAGATACGCAGTATTTT	CAWRDRTSTDTQYF
.	TRBJ1-1	TRBV5-6	.	TGTGCCAGCAGCCTCCCGTCGAACACTGAAGCTTTCTTT	CASSLPSNTEAFF
.	TRBJ1-2	TRBV28	.	TGTGCCAGCAGGGGGAGTGGCTACACCTTC	CASRGSGYTF
.	TRBJ2-3	TRBV5-1	.	TGCGCCAGCAGCTTGGTTTCTCCTGCACCATCGGGTACAGATACGCAGTATTTT	CASSLVSPAPSGTDTQYF
.	TRBJ1-1	TRBV21-1	.	TGTGCCAGCAGCAGTTGCCACATGAACACTGAAGCTTTCTTT	CASSSCHMNTEAFF
.	TRBJ2-7	TRBV11-1	.	TGTGCCAGCAGCTTCCTAGGGGCCGCCGAAATTTCCTACGAGCAGTACTTC	CASSFLGAAEISYEQYF
.	TRBJ2-5	TRBV28	TRBD2	TGTGCCAGCAGTTTACGCGGACTAGCGGGACGGGAGACCCAGTACTTC	CASSLRGLAGRETQYF
.	TRBJ2-7	TRBV18	TRBD1	TGTGCCAGCTTAAACACAGGGGACGAGCAGTACTTC	CASLNTGDEQYF
.	TRBJ1-4	TRBV27	.	TGTGCCAGCAGTTTACTTGGACAGAAGAATGAAAAACTGTTTTTT	CASSLLGQKNEKLFF
.	TRBJ1-1	TRBV7-8	TRBD1	TGTGCCAGCAGCCTCCGGGACAGCAACACTGAAGCTTTCTTT	CASSLRDSNTEAFF
.	TRBJ1-2	TRBV5-6	TRBD1	TGTGCCAGCAGCTTGGTCCTAGACAGGGCTAACTATGGCTACACCTTC	CASSLVLDRANYGYTF
.	TRBJ2-5	TRBV5-1	TRBD2	TGCGCCAGCAGCTATAGCGGGAGACAGGAGACCCAGTACTTC	CASSYSGRQETQYF
once	TRBJ1-2	TRBV25-1	.	TGTGCCAGCAGTGAATACAACTTTGGCTACACCTTC	CASSEYNFGYTF
.	TRBJ2-7	TRBV30	TRBD1	TGTGCCTGGAGTAAAGGGACAGGGCCGTCCTACGAGCAGTACTTC	CAWSKGTGPSYEQYF
.	TRBJ1-1	TRBV25-1	.	TGTGCCAGCCCGGTGTTTAACACTGAAGCTTTCTTT	CASPVFNTEAFF
.	TRBJ2-5	TRBV5-5	TRBD2	TGTGCCAGCAGCTATGGGACTAGCGGGGGGTCGGAGACCCAGTACTTC	CASSYGTSGGSETQYF
.	TRBJ2-2	TRBV28	TRBD1	TGTGCCAGCAGTTTAACCGTCCGGGACAGATCCTCGAACACCGGGGAGCTGTTTTTT	CASSLTVRDRSSNTGELFF
.	TRBJ2-3	TRBV5-1	.	TGCGCCAGCCGGAGGGGTCCTGAAAGCACAGATACGCAGTATTTT	CASRRGPESTDTQYF
.	TRBJ2-5	TRBV5-4	TRBD1	TGTGCCAGCAGCCCAAGACAGGGGTGGAGGGAGACCCAGTACTTC	CASSPRQGWRETQYF
.	TRBJ1-3	TRBV9	.	TGTGCCAGCAGCAAAACGCGGACAGTTGCTGGAAACACCATATATTTT	CASSKTRTVAGNTIYF
.	TRBJ1-2	TRBV27	.	TGTGCCAGCAGTACCACCTCCGACAATTCTGGCTACACCTTC	CASSTTSDNSGYTF
.	TRBJ2-7	TRBV6-5	.	TGTGCCAGCAGTGGTCGCCGGGGGAGCTCCTACGAGCAGTACTTC	CASSGRRGSSYEQYF